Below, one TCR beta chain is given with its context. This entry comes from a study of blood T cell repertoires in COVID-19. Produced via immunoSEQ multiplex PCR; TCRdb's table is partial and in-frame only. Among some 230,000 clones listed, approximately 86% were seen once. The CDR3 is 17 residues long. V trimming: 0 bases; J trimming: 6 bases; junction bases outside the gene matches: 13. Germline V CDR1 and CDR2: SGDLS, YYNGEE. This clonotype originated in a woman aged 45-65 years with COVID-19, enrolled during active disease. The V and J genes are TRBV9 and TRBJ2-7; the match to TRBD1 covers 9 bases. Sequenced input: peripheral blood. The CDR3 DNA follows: TGTGCCAGCAGCGTAGCTTTCGGACAGGGGAATTCGGGCGAGCAGTACTTC. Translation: CASSVAFGQGNSGEQYF.